The clone carrying this TCR beta chain has a count of ten or more. The antigen is unknown. The data originate from a study of T cells in Graves' hyperthyroidism and ophthalmopathy. For the study at large: Peripheral blood draws took place at initial diagnosis, ahead of any treatment.

There are 15 residues in the CDR3. The junction had 7 bases not matched to a gene; V was cut back by 0 bases and J by 5 bases. Germline V gives CDR1 SGHRS, CDR2 YFSETQ. The study, taken as a whole, reports: Most thyroid clonotypes expanded above 0.001 were also detected in blood.

Template material for amplifying TCR beta CDR3 regions consisted of RNA transcripts. HTBI primers were the set used in a first-round RT-PCR of the TCR CDR3. TCRdb independently ran MiXCR on the multiplex PCR reads; one entry per CDR3 protein. The repertoire holds 530,000 or so distinct CDR3 sequences, approximately 17% seen once, with approximately 15% in the top ten. Sample: blood. This chain uses TRBV5-1 with TRBJ2-7; 8 bases are a match to TRBD2. This receptor was obtained from a woman younger than 30 with Graves' ophthalmopathy. CDR3 in amino acids: CASSLEETSVHEQYF. The DNA for the CDR3 is TGCGCCAGCAGCTTGGAAGAGACTAGCGTCCACGAGCAGTACTTC.